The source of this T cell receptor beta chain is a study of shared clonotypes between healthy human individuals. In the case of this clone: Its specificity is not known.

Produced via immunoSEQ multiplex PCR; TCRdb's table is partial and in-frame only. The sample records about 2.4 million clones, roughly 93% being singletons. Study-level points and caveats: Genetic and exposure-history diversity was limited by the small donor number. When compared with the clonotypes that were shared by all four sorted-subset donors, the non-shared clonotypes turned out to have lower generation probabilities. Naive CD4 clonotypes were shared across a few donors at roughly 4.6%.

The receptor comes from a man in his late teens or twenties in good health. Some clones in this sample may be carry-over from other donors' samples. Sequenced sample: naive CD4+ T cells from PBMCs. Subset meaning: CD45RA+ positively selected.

The CDR3 DNA reads TGTGCCAGCAGTTTAGGACTAGCGCACCAGCCCCTCGAGCAGTACTTC. Its translation: CASSLGLAHQPLEQYF. This chain connects TRBV28 to TRBJ2-7; TRBD2 aligns across 9 bases. V lost 2 bases and J lost 6; bases outside the gene matches: 11. CDR1 and CDR2 from the germline V gene are MDHEN and SYDVKM. The CDR3 is 16 amino acids.